The present TCR beta chain was sequenced within a study of T cells in Graves' hyperthyroidism and ophthalmopathy. About the research overall: Before any treatment, at initial diagnosis, peripheral blood was collected. Study-level results: The authors' 13 V-J model separated ophthalmopathy from stable hyperthyroidism. Appearing also in blood were most of the thyroid clonotypes expanded above 0.001.

Diagnoses used clinical symptoms, serum thyroxine and TRAb, thyroid ultrasound and orbital computed tomography. In regard to this clonotype: The target antigen is unknown.

Germline V gives CDR1 DFQATT, CDR2 SNEGSKA (reference sequence). The CDR3 spans 16 residues. Between the trimmed V and J ends, which lost 0 bases and 2 bases, there was a span of 17 bases. The source material, RNA transcripts, was used to amplify TCR beta CDR3 regions. The HTBI set primed first-round TCR CDR3 RT-PCR. TCRdb recomputed calls from the multiplex PCR reads with MiXCR, one row per CDR3 protein. The table lists around 600,000 distinct CDR3 sequences, 14% of them singletons. Material for sequencing was blood. The chain couples TRBV20-1 to TRBJ2-7; D is perhaps TRBD2 (6 bases). This TCR was recovered from a young woman with Graves' ophthalmopathy. CDR3 region: CSARDQRGDLAYEQYF. In nucleotides, the CDR3 is TGCAGTGCTAGAGACCAAAGAGGGGACTTAGCCTACGAGCAGTACTTC.